This paragraph covers one TCR beta chain sequence. These data are taken from a study of blood T cell repertoires in COVID-19. In the study overall: Samples came from the United States, Italy and Spain, spanning acute and convalescent COVID-19. PBMCs, B-cell-depleted T cells, or T cells were the source of the cDNA or gDNA that made up the material.

The germline V gene has CDR1 SEHNR and CDR2 FQNEAQ (reference sequence). Trimming removed 4 bases from V and 1 base from J, with 13 bases in between. CDR3 size: 15 residues. As originally analysed: Reference gene primer amplification in the assay estimated nucleated cell counts. Method: immunoSEQ multiplex PCR; TCRdb's copy keeps in-frame clones and lacks some. V and J calls and clone size follow that table, whereas D and trimming were derived from the DNA. The sample lists about 150,000 clones, under 90% seen once, with 0.45% to 0.6% in the top ten. This clonotype was obtained from a man in his 60s with acute or convalescent COVID-19. Sample: peripheral blood. V and J are TRBV7-9 and TRBJ1-1; D call uncertain. CDR3 in amino acids: CASSSRSGTNTEAFF. The CDR3 DNA is TGTGCCAGCAGCTCGAGGTCGGGAACGAACACTGAAGCTTTCTTT.